Listed below are T cell receptor beta chains from one sample, sequenced in a study of glioma-infiltrating T cells. TCRdb reprocessed the multiplex PCR reads via MiXCR and lists one record per CDR3 protein. This table holds roughly 350,000 distinct CDR3 sequences, roughly two fifths found once. Sample: glioma tissue, nonneoplastic brain tissue, or PBMCs (not recorded which). The receptors originated from a human donor with low-grade glioma or glioblastoma, undergoing nonglioma brain surgery, or in good health (not recorded which). Both conserved end residues are part of each CDR3. The D gene is left open where the match is weak. Clone size is stated in some rows and not others, as once, few, many or a class when expanded.

J: TRBJ1-5; D: NA; V: TRBV20-1; size: few; DNA: TGCAGAGCCATTAGTTTTATCGGGCATCAGCCCCAGCATTTT; CDR3: CRAISFIGHQPQHF
J: TRBJ2-5; D: NA; V: TRBV7-9; size: many; DNA: TGTGCCAGCAGCTTAGGGGTCCGCTACCAAGAGACCCAGTACTTC; CDR3: CASSLGVRYQETQYF
J: TRBJ2-5; D: NA; V: TRBV7-8; size: NA; DNA: TGTGCCAGAAGCTTAGTGAGGGTCCCCCAAGAGACCCAGTACTTC; CDR3: CARSLVRVPQETQYF
J: TRBJ1-1; D: NA; V: TRBV7-9; size: NA; DNA: TGTGCCAGCAGCCCCCCGGTGGGGTGGACTGAAGCTTTCTTT; CDR3: CASSPPVGWTEAFF
J: TRBJ2-1; D: TRBD2; V: TRBV7-2; size: NA; DNA: TGTGCCAGCAGGACCATGGGACCTTCTAGCGGGCAGTTCTTC; CDR3: CASRTMGPSSGQFF
J: TRBJ2-1; D: TRBD2; V: TRBV4-2; size: NA; DNA: TGTGCCAGCAGCCAAGGCTCGGGGACTAGCGGGAGCTATGAGCAGTTCTTC; CDR3: CASSQGSGTSGSYEQFF
J: TRBJ2-7; D: TRBD1; V: TRBV2; size: NA; DNA: TGTGCCAGCAGTGAACAGGGACAGGGCTACGAGCAGTACTTC; CDR3: CASSEQGQGYEQYF
J: TRBJ2-1; D: TRBD2; V: TRBV28; size: NA; DNA: TGTGCCAGCAGTTACCTAGCGGGAGGGAACAATGAGCAGTTCTTC; CDR3: CASSYLAGGNNEQFF
J: TRBJ2-5; D: NA; V: TRBV4-1; size: NA; DNA: TGCGCCAGCAGCCAACCCGATACAGGGGAGACCCAGTACTTC; CDR3: CASSQPDTGETQYF
J: TRBJ2-2; D: NA; V: TRBV24-1; size: few; DNA: TGTGCCACTAGAGCTACCGGGGAGCTGTTTTTT; CDR3: CATRATGELFF
J: TRBJ2-5; D: NA; V: TRBV20-1; size: many; DNA: TGCACCCCCCATGTGGGAGCAGGAGAGACCCAGTACTTC; CDR3: CTPHVGAGETQYF
J: TRBJ2-1; D: NA; V: TRBV7-9; size: NA; DNA: TGTGCCAGCAGCTTAGGGCTGGGACCCCTCCAAAAGCAGTTCTTC; CDR3: CASSLGLGPLQKQFF
J: TRBJ1-1; D: NA; V: TRBV20-1; size: NA; DNA: TGCAGTGCTAGATCCACTGGGGGTGGGGGCTCTGAAGCTTTCTTT; CDR3: CSARSTGGGGSEAFF
J: TRBJ2-5; D: TRBD1; V: TRBV6-1; size: NA; DNA: TGTGCCAGCAGCCGGACAGGGTTTGAGACCCAGTACTTC; CDR3: CASSRTGFETQYF
J: TRBJ2-1; D: NA; V: TRBV19; size: NA; DNA: TGTGCCAGTAGTATAGATCCTGTTAGCGGAGGCTACAATGAGCAGTTCTTC; CDR3: CASSIDPVSGGYNEQFF
J: TRBJ2-2; D: NA; V: TRBV28; size: NA; DNA: TGTGCCGGCTTGTGGGGGGAGAACACCGGGGAGCTGTTTTTT; CDR3: CAGLWGENTGELFF
J: TRBJ2-7; D: TRBD2; V: TRBV6-1; size: NA; DNA: TGTGCCATCAGCGGGGGCGGCGGGAGCCCCCCTTACGAGCAGTACTTC; CDR3: CAISGGGGSPPYEQYF
J: TRBJ1-6; D: NA; V: TRBV12-3/TRBV12-4; size: NA; DNA: TGTGCCAGCAGTGACTGGACGCGGTATAATTCACCCCTCCACTTT; CDR3: CASSDWTRYNSPLHF
J: TRBJ1-4; D: NA; V: TRBV28; size: many; DNA: TGTGCCAGCAGTTTATACGGGCCGAATGAAAAACTGTTTTTT; CDR3: CASSLYGPNEKLFF
J: TRBJ2-7; D: TRBD1; V: TRBV24-1; size: few; DNA: TGTGCCACCAGTGACACGACAGGGGGCCCGGGGAAGCAGTACTTC; CDR3: CATSDTTGGPGKQYF
J: TRBJ2-5; D: NA; V: TRBV7-2; size: few; DNA: TGTGCCAGCAGCTTAAACGGGGCTCAGGAGACCCAGTACTTC; CDR3: CASSLNGAQETQYF
J: TRBJ2-7; D: NA; V: TRBV18; size: many; DNA: TGTGCCAGCAGTCCCGCCGGCAGCTACGAGCAGTACTTC; CDR3: CASSPAGSYEQYF